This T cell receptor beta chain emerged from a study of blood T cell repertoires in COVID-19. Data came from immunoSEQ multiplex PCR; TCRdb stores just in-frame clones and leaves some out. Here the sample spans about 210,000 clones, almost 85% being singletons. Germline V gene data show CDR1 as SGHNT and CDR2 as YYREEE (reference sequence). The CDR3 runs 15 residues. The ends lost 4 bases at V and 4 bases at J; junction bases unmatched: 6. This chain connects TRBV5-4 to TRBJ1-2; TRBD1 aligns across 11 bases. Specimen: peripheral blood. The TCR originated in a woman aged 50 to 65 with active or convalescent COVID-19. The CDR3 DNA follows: TGTGCCAGCAGCCAGGGACAGGGGGAGGGCTATGGCTACACCTTC. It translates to CASSQGQGEGYGYTF. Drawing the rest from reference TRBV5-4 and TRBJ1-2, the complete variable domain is ETGVTQSPTHLIKTRGQQVTLRCSSQSGHNTVSWYQQALGQGPQFIFQYYREEENGRGNFPPRFSGLQFPNYSSELNVNALELDDSALYLCASSQGQGEGYGYTFGSGTRLTVV.